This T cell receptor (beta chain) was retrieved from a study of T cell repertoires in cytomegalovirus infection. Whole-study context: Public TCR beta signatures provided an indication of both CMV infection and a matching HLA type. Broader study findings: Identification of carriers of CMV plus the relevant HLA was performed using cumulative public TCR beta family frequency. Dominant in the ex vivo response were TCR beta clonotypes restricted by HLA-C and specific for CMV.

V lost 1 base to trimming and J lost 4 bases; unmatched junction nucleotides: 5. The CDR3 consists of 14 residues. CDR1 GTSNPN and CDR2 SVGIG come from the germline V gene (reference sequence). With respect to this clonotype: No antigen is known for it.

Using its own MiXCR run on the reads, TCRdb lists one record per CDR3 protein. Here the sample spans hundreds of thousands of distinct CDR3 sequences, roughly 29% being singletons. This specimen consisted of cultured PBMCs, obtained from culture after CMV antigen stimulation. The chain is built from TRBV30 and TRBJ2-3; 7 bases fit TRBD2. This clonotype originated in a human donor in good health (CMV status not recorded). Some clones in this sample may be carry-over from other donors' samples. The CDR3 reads CAWSESGMSDTQYF. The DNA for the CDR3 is TGTGCCTGGAGTGAAAGCGGGATGTCAGATACGCAGTATTTT.